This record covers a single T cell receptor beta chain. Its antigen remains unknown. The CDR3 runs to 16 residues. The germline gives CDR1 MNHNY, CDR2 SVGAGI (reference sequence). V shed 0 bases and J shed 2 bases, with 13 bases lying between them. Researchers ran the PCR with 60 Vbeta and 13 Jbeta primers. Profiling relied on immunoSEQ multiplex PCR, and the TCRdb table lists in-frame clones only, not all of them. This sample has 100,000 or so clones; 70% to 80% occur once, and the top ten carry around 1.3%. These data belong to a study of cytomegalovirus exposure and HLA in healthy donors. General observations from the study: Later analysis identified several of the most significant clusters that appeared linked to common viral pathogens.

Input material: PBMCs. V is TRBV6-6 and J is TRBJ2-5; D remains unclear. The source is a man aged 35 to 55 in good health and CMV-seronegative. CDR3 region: CASSYSIPTTQETQYF. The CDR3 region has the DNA TGTGCCAGCAGTTACTCGATACCCACAACACAAGAGACCCAGTACTTC.